Listed below are T cell receptor beta chains from one sample, sequenced in a study of regulatory T cells in long-lasting Graves disease. TCRdb re-derived calls from the multiplex PCR reads in MiXCR, one entry per CDR3 protein. The sample contains 400,000 to 500,000 distinct CDR3 sequences, roughly 20% of which appear only once. The source material was peripheral blood mononuclear cells (PBMCs), sampled when the disease was refractory, from a patient treated with antithyroid drugs. These receptors all come from a female donor with Graves disease. The CDR3 runs from the conserved cysteine through the conserved F or W. The order of the fields is clone size, D gene, V gene, J gene, CDR3 protein, CDR3 DNA. A D gene is named only where the DNA matches it firmly. Rows give clone size only sometimes, using once, few, many, or a class for an expanded clone.

abundance: many; d_gene: -; v_gene: TRBV5-1; j_gene: TRBJ1-4; CDR3aa: CASSEETGKLKLFF; CDR3nt: TGCGCCAGCAGCGAAGAAACAGGGAAGTTGAAACTGTTTTTT
abundance: few; d_gene: TRBD2; v_gene: TRBV2; j_gene: TRBJ2-1; CDR3aa: CASSESGGRSNNEQFF; CDR3nt: TGTGCCAGCAGTGAAAGTGGCGGGAGGTCTAACAATGAGCAGTTCTTC
abundance: -; d_gene: -; v_gene: TRBV19; j_gene: TRBJ1-5; CDR3aa: CASSMLRGRSNQPQHF; CDR3nt: TGTGCCAGTAGTATGCTAAGGGGCCGGAGCAATCAGCCCCAGCATTTT
abundance: -; d_gene: -; v_gene: TRBV20-1; j_gene: TRBJ2-5; CDR3aa: CSARRTELQETQYF; CDR3nt: TGCAGTGCTAGGAGGACAGAACTGCAAGAGACCCAGTACTTC
abundance: few; d_gene: -; v_gene: TRBV5-1; j_gene: TRBJ2-7; CDR3aa: CASSLGLYYEQYF; CDR3nt: TGTGCCAGCAGCCTCGGACTGTACTACGAGCAGTACTTC
abundance: -; d_gene: TRBD1; v_gene: TRBV5-6; j_gene: TRBJ1-4; CDR3aa: CASSTMGQGLGEKLFF; CDR3nt: TGTGCCAGTAGCACAATGGGACAGGGACTGGGTGAAAAACTGTTTTTT
abundance: many; d_gene: -; v_gene: TRBV14; j_gene: TRBJ1-1; CDR3aa: CASSQETGFTEAFF; CDR3nt: TGTGCCAGCAGCCAAGAAACAGGATTCACTGAAGCTTTCTTT
abundance: once; d_gene: -; v_gene: TRBV30; j_gene: TRBJ2-2; CDR3aa: CAWGPAATGELFF; CDR3nt: TGTGCCTGGGGTCCCGCCGCCACCGGGGAGCTGTTTTTT
abundance: -; d_gene: TRBD2; v_gene: TRBV2; j_gene: TRBJ2-7; CDR3aa: CAGRLAGGYEQYF; CDR3nt: TGTGCCGGTAGACTAGCGGGAGGGTACGAGCAGTACTTC
abundance: -; d_gene: -; v_gene: TRBV20-1; j_gene: TRBJ2-2; CDR3aa: CSARLTGLNTGELFF; CDR3nt: TGCAGTGCTAGGCTTACAGGGTTGAACACCGGGGAGCTGTTTTTT
abundance: few; d_gene: TRBD1; v_gene: TRBV14; j_gene: TRBJ2-7; CDR3aa: CASSQGQGARYEQYF; CDR3nt: TGTGCCAGCAGCCAAGGGCAGGGGGCCAGGTACGAGCAGTACTTC
abundance: many; d_gene: -; v_gene: TRBV28; j_gene: TRBJ1-1; CDR3aa: CASSRVWGAFF; CDR3nt: TGTGCCAGCAGTCGAGTTTGGGGGGCTTTCTTT
abundance: -; d_gene: -; v_gene: TRBV24-1; j_gene: TRBJ1-5; CDR3aa: CATSHGPKQPQHF; CDR3nt: TGTGCCACCAGTCACGGACCCAAACAGCCCCAGCATTTT
abundance: -; d_gene: TRBD2; v_gene: TRBV18; j_gene: TRBJ2-3; CDR3aa: CASSPLPGTSGTDTQYF; CDR3nt: TGTGCCAGCTCACCCCTTCCGGGGACTAGCGGCACAGATACGCAGTATTTT
abundance: many; d_gene: TRBD1; v_gene: TRBV20-1; j_gene: TRBJ2-7; CDR3aa: CSAPRTGSSYEQYF; CDR3nt: TGCAGTGCGCCAAGGACAGGGAGCTCCTACGAGCAGTACTTC
abundance: -; d_gene: -; v_gene: TRBV10-1; j_gene: TRBJ1-2; CDR3aa: CASSDGKGGKDYGYTF; CDR3nt: TGCGCCAGCAGTGACGGAAAAGGTGGAAAGGACTATGGCTACACCTTC
abundance: few; d_gene: -; v_gene: TRBV9; j_gene: TRBJ2-7; CDR3aa: CASSATTAGEQYF; CDR3nt: TGTGCCAGCAGCGCGACAACGGCGGGGGAGCAGTACTTC
abundance: many; d_gene: TRBD1; v_gene: TRBV20-1; j_gene: TRBJ1-4; CDR3aa: CSARTGQARNEKLFF; CDR3nt: TGCAGTGCTAGAACGGGACAGGCACGCAATGAAAAACTGTTTTTT
abundance: few; d_gene: -; v_gene: TRBV11-3; j_gene: TRBJ1-1; CDR3aa: CASSLEGSGNTEAFF; CDR3nt: TGTGCCAGCAGCTTAGAGGGGTCCGGAAACACTGAAGCTTTCTTT
abundance: many; d_gene: -; v_gene: TRBV5-1; j_gene: TRBJ2-7; CDR3aa: CASSWTDPNSYEQYF; CDR3nt: TGCGCCAGCAGCTGGACGGATCCTAACTCCTACGAGCAGTACTTC
abundance: many; d_gene: TRBD1; v_gene: TRBV12-3/TRBV12-4; j_gene: TRBJ1-2; CDR3aa: CASSQPGTAYGYTF; CDR3nt: TGTGCCAGCAGCCAGCCCGGGACAGCCTATGGCTACACCTTC
abundance: -; d_gene: TRBD2; v_gene: TRBV28; j_gene: TRBJ2-1; CDR3aa: CASSHSLAGGRNEQFF; CDR3nt: TGTGCCAGCAGCCACAGCCTAGCGGGAGGGAGGAATGAGCAGTTCTTC
abundance: many; d_gene: TRBD2; v_gene: TRBV12-5; j_gene: TRBJ2-6; CDR3aa: CASGFLLPGLGVPGANVLTF; CDR3nt: TGTGCTAGTGGTTTTCTCCTCCCGGGACTAGGGGTCCCTGGGGCCAACGTCCTGACTTTC
abundance: many; d_gene: TRBD2; v_gene: TRBV2; j_gene: TRBJ2-7; CDR3aa: CASSETLAGGSWGQYF; CDR3nt: TGTGCCAGCAGTGAAACTCTAGCGGGAGGTTCTTGGGGGCAGTACTTC
abundance: many; d_gene: -; v_gene: TRBV28; j_gene: TRBJ2-7; CDR3aa: CASRPGTRRYEQYF; CDR3nt: TGTGCCAGCAGGCCCGGGACTCGGAGGTACGAGCAGTACTTC
abundance: few; d_gene: -; v_gene: TRBV7-2; j_gene: TRBJ2-5; CDR3aa: CASRETGYQRETQYF; CDR3nt: TGTGCCAGCAGGGAAACAGGATATCAGCGAGAGACCCAGTACTTC
abundance: many; d_gene: TRBD2; v_gene: TRBV3-1; j_gene: TRBJ2-5; CDR3aa: CASSLGDSGGETQYF; CDR3nt: TGTGCCAGCAGCTTGGGTGACTCGGGGGGAGAGACCCAGTACTTC
abundance: many; d_gene: TRBD1; v_gene: TRBV5-6; j_gene: TRBJ2-2; CDR3aa: CASSNDRESSRELFF; CDR3nt: TGTGCCAGCAGCAATGACAGGGAGAGTTCCCGGGAGCTGTTTTTT
abundance: many; d_gene: -; v_gene: TRBV27; j_gene: TRBJ1-2; CDR3aa: CASSHGAVGGYTF; CDR3nt: TGTGCCAGCAGCCATGGGGCGGTCGGCGGCTACACCTTC
abundance: -; d_gene: TRBD2; v_gene: TRBV6-1; j_gene: TRBJ2-2; CDR3aa: CASRGLAYPGSTGELFF; CDR3nt: TGTGCCAGCCGGGGACTAGCCTACCCCGGGAGCACCGGGGAGCTGTTTTTT
abundance: many; d_gene: TRBD2; v_gene: TRBV28; j_gene: TRBJ2-7; CDR3aa: CASSHLLFRGLAAYEQYF; CDR3nt: TGTGCCAGCAGTCACTTGCTATTCCGGGGACTAGCAGCCTACGAGCAGTACTTC
abundance: many; d_gene: -; v_gene: TRBV6-1; j_gene: TRBJ2-1; CDR3aa: CASTGKVGALYNEQFF; CDR3nt: TGTGCCAGCACCGGAAAAGTGGGTGCCCTCTACAATGAGCAGTTCTTC
abundance: -; d_gene: TRBD2; v_gene: TRBV14; j_gene: TRBJ2-5; CDR3aa: CASSEPGTSGRGQETQYF; CDR3nt: TGTGCCAGCAGCGAGCCCGGGACTAGCGGGCGGGGGCAAGAGACCCAGTACTTC
abundance: many; d_gene: TRBD1; v_gene: TRBV2; j_gene: TRBJ2-7; CDR3aa: CASSGDRVLAGAEQYF; CDR3nt: TGTGCCAGCAGTGGGGACAGGGTCTTGGCGGGGGCTGAGCAGTACTTC
abundance: -; d_gene: TRBD2; v_gene: TRBV24-1; j_gene: TRBJ2-1; CDR3aa: CATSGLAGYNEQFF; CDR3nt: TGTGCCACCAGTGGCCTAGCGGGATACAATGAGCAGTTCTTC
abundance: many; d_gene: -; v_gene: TRBV7-8; j_gene: TRBJ2-5; CDR3aa: CASSPGGLTGLETQYF; CDR3nt: TGTGCCAGCAGCCCGGGGGGGTTGACAGGGTTGGAGACCCAGTACTTC
abundance: -; d_gene: -; v_gene: TRBV5-1; j_gene: TRBJ1-1; CDR3aa: CASSLVGGENTEAFF; CDR3nt: TGCGCCAGCAGCTTGGTCGGCGGGGAGAACACTGAAGCTTTCTTT
abundance: -; d_gene: -; v_gene: TRBV5-5; j_gene: TRBJ1-1; CDR3aa: CANSFTGTHNTEAFF; CDR3nt: TGTGCCAACAGCTTCACCGGGACACATAACACTGAAGCTTTCTTT
abundance: few; d_gene: -; v_gene: TRBV19; j_gene: TRBJ1-2; CDR3aa: CASSTGPYGYTF; CDR3nt: TGTGCCAGCTCGACAGGTCCTTATGGCTACACCTTC
abundance: -; d_gene: -; v_gene: TRBV12-3/TRBV12-4; j_gene: TRBJ2-1; CDR3aa: CASSLGGEQFF; CDR3nt: TGTGCCAGCAGTTTAGGTGGTGAGCAGTTCTTC
abundance: -; d_gene: -; v_gene: TRBV7-3; j_gene: TRBJ2-1; CDR3aa: CASSFGGIDEQFF; CDR3nt: TGTGCCAGCAGCTTTGGGGGGATTGATGAGCAGTTCTTC
abundance: many; d_gene: -; v_gene: TRBV12-3/TRBV12-4; j_gene: TRBJ2-2; CDR3aa: CASSLLSTGELFF; CDR3nt: TGTGCCAGCAGTTTGCTCTCGACCGGGGAGCTGTTTTTT